This T cell receptor beta chain was found in a study of Ad26.COV2.S vaccination and SARS-CoV-2 variants (dated by TCRdb to the early 2020s). For the study in its entirety: Vaccine-arm donors were drawn from COV1001, a multicentre, randomized, double-blind, placebo-controlled phase I-IIa trial of Ad26.COV2.S in healthy adults. Participants in the trial were split at random into five groups of five each, receiving low-dose or high-dose Ad26.COV2.S once or twice, or else placebo on both occasions. Throughout the experiments and outcome assessment, investigators stayed blinded to trial group allocation. The TCR-sequenced set comprised about 32 samples: approximately 20 Ad26.COV2.S vaccine recipients, 5 placebo recipients and 8 SARS-CoV-2 convalescent individuals. TCRbeta repertoire sequencing served as the tool for gauging how specific and how broad the SARS-CoV-2-reactive T cell receptors were following Ad26.COV2.S vaccination. Ad26.COV2.S was administered intramuscularly at 5 x 10^10 or 1 x 10^11 viral particles, either as a single shot or as two shots given 56 days apart.

The immunoSEQ Assay was used to sequence TCRbeta CDR3 regions. After extraction, genomic DNA underwent amplification by bias-controlled multiplex PCR, followed by high-throughput sequencing. As for the authors' bioinformatics: To quantify the absolute abundance of each unique TCRbeta CDR3 region, sequences were collapsed and filtered. Usable DNA was measured by amplifying reference genes present in all nucleated cells, and TCRbeta template counts were normalized to that usable DNA to estimate T cell fraction. Repertoire TCRs were annotated as SARS-CoV-2-specific when V gene, CDR3 amino acid sequence and J gene were exactly matched to a known reactive TCR set. The reference SARS-CoV-2 TCR set was derived from MIRA and filtered for enrichment in COVID-19-positive ImmuneCODE repertoires, a step that removed public or cross-reactive TCRs. Using the MIRA antigens, annotated TCRs were further analysed by specific ORF or by position within an ORF. Depth was the summed frequency of annotated unique rearrangements, while breadth was defined as annotated unique rearrangements over total unique productive rearrangements. Two-sided Wilcoxon rank-sum tests were applied when comparing TCR breadth between groups. The table was pulled from immuneACCESS by TCRdb, which kept in-frame rearrangements only. Such tables lose some clones; where checked, under half of the loss comes from unresolved V genes, and the rest has no known cause. The DNA gave D and trimming, while V, J and clone size come from that table. Within this sample are 300,000 to 500,000 clones, with around nine tenths of them counted one time only. The ten largest clones add up to 3.5% of the sample.

This specimen's treatment or condition label, interpreted: about 20 received Ad26.COV2.S at low or high dose, single or two shots; roughly five received placebo; per-sample allocation not given. Repertoires of vaccine and placebo recipients were sequenced from samples collected on day 63 after the first injection. Between 29 July and 7 August 2020, Cohort 1b enrolled 20 to 30 adults aged 18-55 years at one site in Boston, USA. Ad26.COV2.S was a replication-incompetent adenovirus type 26 vector that expressed a prefusion-stabilized SARS-CoV-2 spike protein derived from the original Wuhan strain. Findings and caveats that apply to the study as a whole: After vaccination, spike-specific CD8+ and CD4+ T cell responses were reported to show substantial breadth. Ad26.COV2.S recipients had higher spike-specific TCR breadth than placebo recipients (P = 0.0014). Vaccine and placebo recipients had comparable non-spike TCR breadth, which fits with the vaccine containing only spike. The study was not powered to compare responses between vaccine doses or regimens. The authors noted that total T cell responses may have been underestimated by the TCR breadth and depth analyses.

In regard to this clone: It has no known antigen specificity. Per-nucleotide qualities are absent, and no much larger clonotype sits a single base away.

Between the V and J ends, shortened by 1 base and 4 bases respectively, the junction contains 11 bases. CDR1 and CDR2 are drawn from the germline V gene (reference sequence): SSHAT, FNYEAQ. The CDR3 holds 15 amino acids from the cysteine to the phenylalanine. Of the read, only the CDR3 DNA is kept; its 45 bases are in frame from base 1. The chain is encoded by TRBV7-7 joined to TRBJ1-3; confidence is insufficient to name the D gene. The sample consisted of peripheral blood, taken in a trial of Ad26.COV2.S vaccine versus placebo. This TCR was recovered from a person aged 18 to 65 who received the Ad26.COV2.S COVID-19 vaccine or a placebo. CDR3 protein: CASSLDAGFGNTIYF. The nucleotide sequence reads TGTGCCAGCAGCTTAGATGCGGGGTTCGGAAACACCATATATTTT.